This TCR beta chain comes out of a study of T-cell reconstitution after alpha-beta-depleted transplantation in children. The sample holds a few counts of this clonotype. Construction of the TCRbeta library involved unique molecular identifiers. Using its own MiXCR run on the PCR reads, TCRdb lists one record per CDR3 protein. The sample yields some 500,000 distinct CDR3 sequences, around 18% seen once. V was trimmed by 5 bases and J by 0 bases, leaving 17 bases between them. This CDR3 spans 16 amino acids. Germline V gene data show CDR1 as DFQATT and CDR2 as SNEGSKA (reference sequence). The chain links TRBV20-1 to TRBJ2-1, with D perhaps matching TRBD2 (6 bases). The clonotype comes from a human donor who donated a stem cell graft to a child with acute lymphoblastic leukemia. Sequencing was performed on PBMCs from the stem cell graft donor, taken from the stem cell graft. CDR3 in amino acids: CSAEPGVASSYNEQFF. CDR3 coding DNA: TGCAGTGCTGAGCCGGGGGTAGCGAGCTCCTACAATGAGCAGTTCTTC.